Sequencing of this T cell receptor (beta chain) was carried out in a study of identical twins. The study's findings and limits: Cross-sectional statistics underpinned the conclusions; the same donors were not followed. Out-of-frame TCR alpha sharing in monozygotic twins exceeded recombination model predictions.

The ends lost 5 bases at V and 0 bases at J; junction bases unmatched: 9. The CDR3 has 18 amino acids. From germline, CDR1 is SGHRS and CDR2 YFSETQ. The cDNA had a unique molecular identifier and a template-switch universal primer site. TCRdb fed the 5' RACE reads into MiXCR, producing one record per CDR3 protein. The sample carries around 340,000 distinct CDR3 sequences, approximately 9.1% recorded once. This clonotype occurred a few times. Its matching antigen is unknown. The sample taken for sequencing was naive T cells sorted from blood. This chain joins TRBV5-1 and TRBJ2-1; 12 bases are a match to TRBD2. This TCR came from a woman aged 45 to 65 in good health. As DNA, the CDR3 is TGCGCCAGCAGGTCGGGACTAGCGGGCAGGAGCTCCTACAATGAGCAGTTCTTC. Protein sequence: CASRSGLAGRSSYNEQFF.